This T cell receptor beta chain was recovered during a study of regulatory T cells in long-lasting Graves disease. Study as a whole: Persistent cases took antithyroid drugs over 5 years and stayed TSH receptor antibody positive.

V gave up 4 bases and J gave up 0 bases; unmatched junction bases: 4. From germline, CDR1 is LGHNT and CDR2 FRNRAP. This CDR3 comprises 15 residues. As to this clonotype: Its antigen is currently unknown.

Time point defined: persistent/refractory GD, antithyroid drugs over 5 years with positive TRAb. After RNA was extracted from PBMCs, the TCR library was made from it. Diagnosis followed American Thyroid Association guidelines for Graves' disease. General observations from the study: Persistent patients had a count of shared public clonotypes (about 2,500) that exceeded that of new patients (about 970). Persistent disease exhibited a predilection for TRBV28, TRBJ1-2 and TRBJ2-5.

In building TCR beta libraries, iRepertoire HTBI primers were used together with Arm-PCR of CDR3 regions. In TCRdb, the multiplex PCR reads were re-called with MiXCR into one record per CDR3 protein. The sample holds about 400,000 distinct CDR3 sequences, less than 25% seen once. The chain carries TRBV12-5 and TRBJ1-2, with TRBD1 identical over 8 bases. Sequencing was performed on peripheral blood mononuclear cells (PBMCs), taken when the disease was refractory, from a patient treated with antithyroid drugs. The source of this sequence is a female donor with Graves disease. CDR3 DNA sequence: TGTGCTAGTGGTTCCGGGACAGGTACTAACTATGGCTACACCTTC. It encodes CASGSGTGTNYGYTF.